Detailed here is one T cell receptor (beta chain). Antigen specificity is unknown. Method: immunoSEQ multiplex PCR; TCRdb's copy keeps in-frame clones and lacks some. The profile shows under 400,000 clones, about 93% of them singletons. The length of the CDR3 is 16 residues. The germline V and J ends were trimmed by 2 bases and 6 bases, with 16 bases remaining between them. Germline values: CDR1 MNHEY, CDR2 SVGAGI. These data come from a study of brain T cells in children with intractable seizures. Study findings and constraints: Only CDR3 sequence similarity suggested viral specificity, without known HCMV serostatus. Clones missing pre-surgery may reflect undersampling of that blood sample.

Documented time point: blood from clinic visit 5 months post-surgery; TSC patient then seizure free. Only cases whose brain tissue showed the highest T cell transcript signatures were sequenced. Before surgery, patients took at least one anti-epileptic drug. The V gene is TRBV6-5, the J gene TRBJ2-2; D possibly corresponds to TRBD1 (6 bases). This clonotype originated in a boy younger than two with tuberous sclerosis and intractable seizures. The sample here was peripheral blood, taken 5 to 6 months after surgery. The CDR3 region is CASSYTAGDYAGELFF. DNA for the CDR3: TGTGCCAGCAGTTACACGGCAGGGGATTATGCCGGGGAGCTGTTTTTT.